The rows below give T cell receptor beta chains drawn from one sample of a study of cytomegalovirus exposure and HLA in healthy donors. This table comes from immunoSEQ multiplex PCR, and its TCRdb copy is limited to in-frame clones, with some not included. The repertoire includes 65,000 to 90,000 clones, under 85% of them detected once, and less than 9.5% sits in the top ten. The specimen was PBMCs. The source is a woman in her thirties or forties in good health and CMV-seropositive. Both conserved end residues are part of each CDR3. A D gene is named only where the DNA matches it firmly. Clone size is given for some rows only: seen once, a few or many times, or a class if the clone is expanded.

d_call: NA; clone_size: NA; j_call: TRBJ2-3; v_call: TRBV15; cdr3_aa: CATSRVSSTDTQYF; cdr3_nt: TGTGCCACCAGCAGAGTTAGTAGCACAGATACGCAGTATTTT
d_call: TRBD2; clone_size: NA; j_call: TRBJ2-1; v_call: TRBV7-2; cdr3_aa: CASSPGLAGGQEQFF; cdr3_nt: TGTGCCAGCAGTCCCGGACTTGCGGGGGGGCAAGAGCAGTTCTTC
d_call: TRBD2; clone_size: NA; j_call: TRBJ2-5; v_call: TRBV19; cdr3_aa: CASSSGGAQETQYF; cdr3_nt: TGTGCCAGTAGTAGCGGGGGGGCCCAAGAGACCCAGTACTTC
d_call: NA; clone_size: NA; j_call: TRBJ2-1; v_call: TRBV28; cdr3_aa: CASTPGVGSYNEQFF; cdr3_nt: TGTGCCAGCACCCCCGGTGTCGGCTCCTACAATGAGCAGTTCTTC
d_call: NA; clone_size: once; j_call: TRBJ2-7; v_call: TRBV28; cdr3_aa: CASSKQVYEQYF; cdr3_nt: TGTGCCAGCAGCAAACAGGTCTACGAGCAGTACTTC
d_call: NA; clone_size: NA; j_call: TRBJ1-5; v_call: TRBV7-9; cdr3_aa: CASSPGVEGGINQPQHF; cdr3_nt: TGTGCCAGCAGCCCCGGTGTCGAGGGGGGGATCAATCAGCCCCAGCATTTT
d_call: TRBD1; clone_size: NA; j_call: TRBJ2-7; v_call: TRBV11-2; cdr3_aa: CASSLDPGTAYEQYF; cdr3_nt: TGTGCCAGCAGCTTAGACCCCGGGACAGCCTACGAGCAGTACTTC
d_call: TRBD1; clone_size: NA; j_call: TRBJ1-1; v_call: TRBV6-5; cdr3_aa: CASSYSQGAYEAFF; cdr3_nt: TGTGCCAGCAGTTACTCCCAGGGGGCATATGAAGCTTTCTTT
d_call: NA; clone_size: NA; j_call: TRBJ1-1; v_call: TRBV6-5; cdr3_aa: CASSVTENTEAFF; cdr3_nt: TGTGCCAGCAGCGTGACAGAGAACACTGAAGCTTTCTTT
d_call: NA; clone_size: NA; j_call: TRBJ2-1; v_call: TRBV5-1; cdr3_aa: CASSEGYNEQFF; cdr3_nt: TGCGCCAGCAGCGAGGGATACAATGAGCAGTTCTTC
d_call: TRBD2; clone_size: NA; j_call: TRBJ2-5; v_call: TRBV9; cdr3_aa: CASSVSLLGGGRGETQYF; cdr3_nt: TGTGCCAGCAGCGTTTCCCTTCTGGGGGGGGGTAGGGGAGAGACCCAGTACTTC
d_call: TRBD1; clone_size: few; j_call: TRBJ2-1; v_call: TRBV5-5; cdr3_aa: CASSLPGGNEQFF; cdr3_nt: TGTGCCAGCAGCTTGCCAGGGGGTAATGAGCAGTTCTTC
d_call: TRBD1; clone_size: NA; j_call: TRBJ1-4; v_call: TRBV28; cdr3_aa: CASSFPATGAEKLFF; cdr3_nt: TGTGCCAGCAGTTTCCCCGCCACAGGGGCCGAAAAACTGTTTTTT
d_call: NA; clone_size: NA; j_call: TRBJ2-5; v_call: TRBV29-1; cdr3_aa: CSGEGETQYF; cdr3_nt: TGCAGCGGTGAGGGCGAGACCCAGTACTTC
d_call: NA; clone_size: NA; j_call: TRBJ1-3; v_call: TRBV7-9; cdr3_aa: CASSLGRSSGNTIYF; cdr3_nt: TGTGCCAGCAGCCTAGGGAGGAGCTCTGGAAACACCATATATTTT
d_call: NA; clone_size: NA; j_call: TRBJ1-5; v_call: TRBV28; cdr3_aa: CASSTAVPYSNQPQHF; cdr3_nt: TGTGCCAGCAGTACTGCCGTACCTTATAGCAATCAGCCCCAGCATTTT
d_call: TRBD1; clone_size: NA; j_call: TRBJ1-4; v_call: TRBV6-6; cdr3_aa: CASSYTSTGGDEKLFF; cdr3_nt: TGTGCCAGCAGTTACACCTCGACAGGGGGCGATGAAAAACTGTTTTTT
d_call: NA; clone_size: NA; j_call: TRBJ2-6; v_call: TRBV30; cdr3_aa: CAWSQGGSNVLTF; cdr3_nt: TGTGCCTGGAGTCAGGGTGGTTCCAACGTCCTGACTTTC
d_call: NA; clone_size: NA; j_call: TRBJ2-5; v_call: TRBV30; cdr3_aa: CAWSKIQETQYF; cdr3_nt: TGTGCCTGGAGTAAAATACAAGAGACCCAGTACTTC
d_call: NA; clone_size: NA; j_call: TRBJ2-5; v_call: TRBV10-3; cdr3_aa: CAISGAQETQYF; cdr3_nt: TGTGCCATCAGTGGCGCGCAAGAGACCCAGTACTTC
d_call: NA; clone_size: NA; j_call: TRBJ1-1; v_call: TRBV28; cdr3_aa: CASYPGRITEAFF; cdr3_nt: TGTGCCAGTTATCCGGGTAGGATCACTGAAGCTTTCTTT
d_call: TRBD1; clone_size: few; j_call: TRBJ1-2; v_call: TRBV5-1; cdr3_aa: CASSSGQGAPSYGYTF; cdr3_nt: TGCGCCAGCAGCTCGGGACAGGGGGCGCCTAGCTATGGCTACACCTTC
d_call: NA; clone_size: NA; j_call: TRBJ2-3; v_call: TRBV18; cdr3_aa: CASSPQGDSTDTQYF; cdr3_nt: TGTGCCAGCTCACCACAGGGGGATAGCACAGATACGCAGTATTTT
d_call: TRBD1; clone_size: NA; j_call: TRBJ1-1; v_call: TRBV7-9; cdr3_aa: CASSLLTGANTEAFF; cdr3_nt: TGTGCCAGCAGCTTATTAACAGGGGCGAACACTGAAGCTTTCTTT
d_call: NA; clone_size: NA; j_call: TRBJ2-5; v_call: TRBV5-1; cdr3_aa: CASSSLAGVETQYF; cdr3_nt: TGCGCCAGCAGCTCCCTGGCAGGGGTGGAGACCCAGTACTTC
d_call: NA; clone_size: NA; j_call: TRBJ2-3; v_call: TRBV7-2; cdr3_aa: CASSAAGDTQYF; cdr3_nt: TGTGCCAGCAGCGCCGCAGGGGATACGCAGTATTTT
d_call: TRBD1; clone_size: NA; j_call: TRBJ2-1; v_call: TRBV5-8; cdr3_aa: CASSSGQGVAFYNEQFF; cdr3_nt: TGTGCCAGCAGCTCGGGACAGGGGGTCGCCTTCTACAATGAGCAGTTCTTC
d_call: NA; clone_size: few; j_call: TRBJ2-1; v_call: TRBV13; cdr3_aa: CASTLRGHYNEQFF; cdr3_nt: TGTGCCAGCACCCTCCGTGGACACTACAATGAGCAGTTCTTC
d_call: NA; clone_size: NA; j_call: TRBJ1-4; v_call: TRBV7-6; cdr3_aa: CASSLDPGRSNEKLFF; cdr3_nt: TGTGCCAGCAGCTTAGACCCCGGTAGGAGTAATGAAAAACTGTTTTTT
d_call: NA; clone_size: few; j_call: TRBJ1-2; v_call: TRBV9; cdr3_aa: CASSASPAGVSYGYTF; cdr3_nt: TGTGCCAGCAGCGCCTCCCCGGCGGGGGTTAGTTATGGCTACACCTTC
d_call: TRBD2; clone_size: few; j_call: TRBJ2-3; v_call: TRBV7-2; cdr3_aa: CASSSQLGLAGTDTQYF; cdr3_nt: TGTGCCAGCAGCTCCCAACTCGGACTAGCAGGCACAGATACGCAGTATTTT
d_call: NA; clone_size: NA; j_call: TRBJ1-1; v_call: TRBV20-1; cdr3_aa: CSAAKNTEAFF; cdr3_nt: TGCAGTGCTGCGAAGAACACTGAAGCTTTCTTT
d_call: NA; clone_size: NA; j_call: TRBJ1-6; v_call: TRBV6-6; cdr3_aa: CASSKEGTSPLHF; cdr3_nt: TGTGCCAGCAGTAAGGAGGGGACTTCACCCCTCCACTTT
d_call: NA; clone_size: NA; j_call: TRBJ1-1; v_call: TRBV28; cdr3_aa: CASSLYGGTEAFF; cdr3_nt: TGTGCCAGCAGTTTATATGGAGGCACTGAAGCTTTCTTT
d_call: NA; clone_size: NA; j_call: TRBJ2-7; v_call: TRBV6-1; cdr3_aa: CASREGPTSSYEQYF; cdr3_nt: TGTGCCAGCAGGGAAGGGCCGACTAGCTCCTACGAGCAGTACTTC
d_call: NA; clone_size: NA; j_call: TRBJ1-4; v_call: TRBV6-5; cdr3_aa: CASRDGANEKLFF; cdr3_nt: TGTGCCAGCAGAGACGGAGCTAATGAAAAACTGTTTTTT
d_call: TRBD1; clone_size: NA; j_call: TRBJ2-7; v_call: TRBV28; cdr3_aa: CATIQGPLSYEQYF; cdr3_nt: TGTGCCACCATACAGGGGCCCCTCTCCTACGAGCAGTACTTC
d_call: NA; clone_size: NA; j_call: TRBJ2-2; v_call: TRBV15; cdr3_aa: CATSRDHNTGELFF; cdr3_nt: TGTGCCACCAGCAGAGATCATAACACCGGGGAGCTGTTTTTT
d_call: TRBD2; clone_size: NA; j_call: TRBJ2-1; v_call: TRBV28; cdr3_aa: CASSLLAGGLHEQFF; cdr3_nt: TGTGCCAGCAGTCTACTAGCGGGGGGCCTCCATGAGCAGTTCTTC
d_call: TRBD1; clone_size: NA; j_call: TRBJ1-2; v_call: TRBV19; cdr3_aa: CASSAGTGVLWTYGYTF; cdr3_nt: TGTGCCAGTAGTGCTGGGACAGGGGTCCTGTGGACCTATGGCTACACCTTC
d_call: NA; clone_size: NA; j_call: TRBJ2-1; v_call: TRBV11-2; cdr3_aa: CASSSQGHEQFF; cdr3_nt: TGTGCCAGCAGCTCACAGGGTCACGAGCAGTTCTTC
d_call: NA; clone_size: NA; j_call: TRBJ2-3; v_call: TRBV6-7; cdr3_aa: CASSHTHGTSTKSDTQYF; cdr3_nt: TGTGCCAGCAGCCACACCCATGGGACATCGACCAAATCAGATACGCAGTATTTT
d_call: NA; clone_size: NA; j_call: TRBJ1-4; v_call: TRBV7-2; cdr3_aa: CASSFLRGSNEKLFF; cdr3_nt: TGTGCCAGCAGCTTCCTACGGGGGTCGAATGAAAAACTGTTTTTT
d_call: NA; clone_size: NA; j_call: TRBJ2-3; v_call: TRBV2; cdr3_aa: CASSDSGGGDTQYF; cdr3_nt: TGTGCCAGCAGTGACAGTGGGGGAGGAGATACGCAGTATTTT
d_call: TRBD2; clone_size: NA; j_call: TRBJ2-1; v_call: TRBV5-1; cdr3_aa: CASSPGTSGGDEQFF; cdr3_nt: TGCGCCAGCAGCCCAGGGACTAGCGGGGGAGATGAGCAGTTCTTC
d_call: NA; clone_size: few; j_call: TRBJ1-1; v_call: TRBV10-3; cdr3_aa: CAISAGQGGKDTEAFF; cdr3_nt: TGTGCCATCAGCGCGGGGCAGGGCGGAAAGGACACTGAAGCTTTCTTT
d_call: NA; clone_size: NA; j_call: TRBJ1-2; v_call: TRBV4-3; cdr3_aa: CASSQGVEGYTF; cdr3_nt: TGCGCCAGCAGCCAAGGGGTGGAGGGCTACACCTTC
d_call: NA; clone_size: NA; j_call: TRBJ1-5; v_call: TRBV18; cdr3_aa: CASSPGRDQPQHF; cdr3_nt: TGTGCCAGCTCACCGGGGAGGGATCAGCCCCAGCATTTT
d_call: TRBD1; clone_size: once; j_call: TRBJ1-2; v_call: TRBV7-2; cdr3_aa: CASSQGQDSSGYTF; cdr3_nt: TGTGCCAGCAGCCAAGGACAGGATTCCTCCGGCTACACCTTC
d_call: TRBD2; clone_size: NA; j_call: TRBJ2-3; v_call: TRBV6-6; cdr3_aa: CASSAPSGSSTDTQYF; cdr3_nt: TGTGCCAGCAGTGCGCCTAGCGGGAGCAGCACAGATACGCAGTATTTT
d_call: NA; clone_size: NA; j_call: TRBJ1-4; v_call: TRBV28; cdr3_aa: CASSQPGQTNEKLFF; cdr3_nt: TGTGCCAGCAGTCAGCCGGGACAAACTAATGAAAAACTGTTTTTT
d_call: TRBD1; clone_size: NA; j_call: TRBJ2-1; v_call: TRBV6-1; cdr3_aa: CASKAGTEFNEQFF; cdr3_nt: TGTGCCAGCAAAGCCGGGACAGAGTTCAATGAGCAGTTCTTC
d_call: NA; clone_size: few; j_call: TRBJ1-1; v_call: TRBV7-6; cdr3_aa: CASSIEANTEAFF; cdr3_nt: TGTGCCAGCAGTATAGAAGCGAACACTGAAGCTTTCTTT